This record concerns one T cell receptor (beta chain) sequence. Its recognized antigen is unknown. No base quality information exists; no much larger clone differs at one position. The CDR3 starts with the cysteine, ends with the phenylalanine, and has 16 residues. Only the CDR3 DNA stays, 48 bases, in frame from base 1. CDR1 and CDR2 were assigned from the germline V gene (reference sequence) as SGHKS and YYEKEE. Cut back by 0 bases and 1 base, the V and J ends lie 13 bases apart. The data belong to a study of technical replicates of blood from four donors (dated by TCRdb to between 2016 and 2019). Libraries were prepared through the immunoSEQ multiplex PCR assay. TCRdb limited this immuneACCESS table to in-frame rearrangements with V and J called. A share of clones is missing; checked studies link under half to unresolved V genes, and the rest is unexplained. This sample gives approximately 99,000 clones in total; around 96% of them show up just once. The leading ten clones occupy roughly 0.2% of the sample.

Here the chain combines TRBV5-5 and TRBJ1-1; the best D guess is TRBD1, with 5 bases matching. The sample comprised T cells isolated from PBMCs. This receptor was taken from a human donor in good health. At the DNA level, the sequence is TGTGCCAGCAGCTTGGAATGGGGACTAACGAACACTGAAGCTTTCTTT. Translated, this gives CASSLEWGLTNTEAFF.